This T cell receptor beta chain appears in the sequencing data of a study of T-cell reconstitution after alpha-beta-depleted transplantation in children. TCRbeta library preparation incorporated unique molecular identifiers. TCRdb reprocessed the PCR reads via MiXCR and lists one record per CDR3 protein. The sample carries 200,000 to 250,000 distinct CDR3 sequences, about 26% recorded once. The study, taken as a whole, reports: One year post-transplant, T-cell counts and diversity were largely derived from T cells produced anew.

Comment on this clonotype: Its specificity is unknown.

The CDR3 covers 14 residues. The V end lost 3 bases, the J end lost 1 base, and 8 bases lay between the germline ends. Germline CDR1 reads MGHDK; CDR2 reads SYGVNS. The chain is built from TRBV25-1 and TRBJ2-3; TRBD1 might be the D (6 bases). The sequenced sample was PBMCs, obtained before TCRalphabeta/CD19-depleted stem cell transplant. The TCR comes from a girl aged 2-10 years with Fanconi anemia, due to receive a stem cell transplant. The CDR3 spells CASSEGAGTDTQYF. The CDR3 DNA reads TGTGCCAGCAGTGAGGGGGCCGGCACAGATACGCAGTATTTT. Full variable domain (remainder filled in from reference TRBV25-1 and TRBJ2-3): EADIYQTPRYLVIGTGKKITLECSQTMGHDKMYWYQQDPGMELHLIHYSYGVNSTEKGDLSSESTVSRIRTEHFPLTLESARPSHTSQYLCASSEGAGTDTQYFGPGTRLTVL.